This entry lists 18 T cell receptor beta chains sequenced from one sample in a study of T cell changes during pregnancy in multiple sclerosis. The assay was immunoSEQ multiplex PCR, and TCRdb's table has in-frame clones only and misses some. The sample has about 17,000 clones; around 85% are singletons. The material sequenced was CD8+ T cells from peripheral blood mononuclear cells, taken after pregnancy. These receptors were taken from a female donor with multiple sclerosis, enrolled in a pregnancy study.

V usage is TRBV2 and J usage is TRBJ2-7, with a weak D call TRBD1 (6 bases). Germline V gives CDR1 SNHLY, CDR2 FYNNEI. Between the trimmed V and J ends, which lost 7 bases and 4 bases, there was a span of 23 bases. The CDR3 spans 16 residues. CDR3 sequence reads: CASIRFPGQQSYEQYF. The CDR3 DNA reads as TGTGCCAGCATTAGGTTTCCGGGACAACAGTCTTACGAGCAGTACTTC.

This clone was picked up a small number of times. The genes are TRBV6-4 and TRBJ1-6; D uncertain. This CDR3 spans 15 amino acids. Germline CDR1 and CDR2: MRHNA and SNTAGT. Trimming took 0 bases from V and 9 from J, leaving 12 bases between them. The chain's CDR3 is CASSDSREAGSPLHF. CDR3 nucleotide sequence: TGTGCCAGCAGTGACTCGAGGGAGGCGGGTTCACCCCTCCACTTT.

The V gene is TRBV6-5, the J gene TRBJ1-1; D gene ambiguous. V gave up 1 base and J gave up 1 base, with 4 bases separating them. The CDR3 spans 13 residues. Germline V gene sequence: CDR1 MNHEY, CDR2 SVGAGI. This CDR3 reads CASSYLANTEAFF. As DNA, the CDR3 is TGTGCCAGCAGTTACTTGGCGAACACTGAAGCTTTCTTT.

Only a few counts were recorded for this clone. The gene calls are TRBV7-2 and TRBJ2-1; no firm D call. Germline V CDR1 and CDR2: SGHTA, FQGNSA. The CDR3 spans 13 residues. V was clipped by 1 base and J by 7 bases, with 8 bases between them. The CDR3 region has the DNA TGTGCCAGCAGCTTAGTAGAGAGAAATGAGCAGTTCTTC. Translated: CASSLVERNEQFF.

The chain links TRBV21-1 to TRBJ1-1; the table gives TRBD1 as D, unverified against the DNA. TRBV21-1 is flagged as a pseudogene. The CDR3 runs to 15 residues. CDR3 nucleotide sequence: TGTGCCAGCAGCAACCCCCGACAGGGGTCTTCTGAAGCTTTCTTT. Protein sequence: CASSNPRQGSSEAFF.

The rearrangement links TRBV5-6 to TRBJ2-1; the D gene is possibly TRBD2 (5 bases). There are 14 residues in the CDR3. The germline V gene encodes CDR1 SGHDT and CDR2 YYEEEE. Trimming cost V 3 bases and J 4 bases, with 11 bases left between them. The CDR3 protein is CASSSGLGYNEQFF. The DNA for the CDR3 is TGTGCCAGCAGCTCCGGACTGGGGTACAATGAGCAGTTCTTC.

The rearrangement uses TRBV7-9 and TRBJ2-5, with D uncertain. Per germline, CDR1 SEHNR and CDR2 FQNEAQ (reference sequence). Trimming pared 1 base from V and 7 bases from J, leaving 13 bases between. The CDR3 consists of 14 residues. The CDR3: CASSLGTLPRTQYF. CDR3 coding DNA: TGTGCCAGCAGCTTAGGTACTCTCCCACGGACCCAGTACTTC.

This chain joins TRBV2 and TRBJ1-1; no reliable D call. Germline values: CDR1 SNHLY, CDR2 FYNNEI. CDR3 length: 12 residues. Deletions cut 5 bases from V and 2 bases from J, with 6 bases between. DNA for the CDR3: TGTGCCAGCAGTACGGGAAACACTGAAGCTTTCTTT. This translates into CASSTGNTEAFF.

The chain couples TRBV5-1 to TRBJ2-1; TRBD1 aligns across 8 bases. Germline V gene data show CDR1 as SGHRS and CDR2 as YFSETQ. J lost 3 bases, V lost 4 bases, and 6 bases had no gene match. This CDR3 is 15 amino acids long. The CDR3 reads CASSVDRGYYNEQFF. The CDR3 DNA is TGCGCCAGCAGCGTAGACAGGGGCTACTACAATGAGCAGTTCTTC. Based on the CDR3 plus reference TRBV5-1 and TRBJ2-1, the full variable domain is KAGVTQTPRYLIKTRGQQVTLSCSPISGHRSVSWYQQTPGQGLQFLFEYFSETQRNKGNFPGRFSGRQFSNSRSEMNVSTLELGDSALYLCASSVDRGYYNEQFFGPGTRLTVL.

The CDR3 loop reads CASSSTGQASEQYF. Written as DNA, the CDR3 is TGTGCCAGCAGTTCCACCGGCCAGGCCTCCGAGCAGTACTTC. The chain combines TRBV6-5 with TRBJ2-7, with D unclear. Trimming pared 4 bases from V and 6 bases from J, leaving 16 bases between. Germline loops: CDR1 MNHEY, CDR2 SVGAGI. The CDR3 has 14 residues.

The chain has TRBV28 and TRBJ2-5; D gene uncertain. Per germline, CDR1 MDHEN and CDR2 SYDVKM. V was shortened by 10 bases and J by 1 base, with 10 bases between the two germline ends. The CDR3 has 12 residues. CDR3 coding DNA: TGTGCCACCACGAGCTTCCAAGAGACCCAGTACTTC. Amino acid sequence: CATTSFQETQYF.

The V gene is TRBV7-3, the J gene TRBJ2-3; 7 nucleotides agree with TRBD2. J gave up 1 base and V 2 bases, and 15 bases lay outside the gene matches. CDR3 length: 19 residues. The germline V gene encodes CDR1 SGHTA and CDR2 FQGTGA. The CDR3 spells CASSLLGPAGSRGTDTQYF. The CDR3, as DNA: TGTGCCAGCAGCTTACTCGGACCAGCGGGAAGTCGTGGCACAGATACGCAGTATTTT.

This clone was seen a few times. This chain connects TRBV5-1 to TRBJ2-7; 15 nucleotides align to TRBD2. Germline V lookup: CDR1 SGHRS, CDR2 YFSETQ. The V segment lost 4 bases and the J segment 3 bases; nucleotides outside the gene matches: 5. This CDR3 spans 16 amino acids. DNA for the CDR3: TGCGCCAGCAGCGAGGGACTAGCGGGAGGACTCTACGAGCAGTACTTC. It specifies CASSEGLAGGLYEQYF.

In its sample, this clone was seen once. The rearrangement uses TRBV4-1 and TRBJ1-2; 8 bases are a match to TRBD1. The J segment lost 8 bases and the V segment lost 0 bases, leaving 8 bases of the junction unmatched. The CDR3 spans 15 residues. Germline V gene data show CDR1 as MGHRA and CDR2 as YSYEKL. The CDR3 spells CASSQDTAGGWGYTF. CDR3 nucleotides: TGCGCCAGCAGCCAAGACACGGCAGGGGGCTGGGGCTACACCTTC.

This clone was observed a handful of times. The rearrangement links TRBV6-4 to TRBJ1-4, with no clear D. Germline CDR1 is MRHNA and CDR2 is SNTAGT. V gave up 3 bases and J gave up 3 bases, with 11 bases separating them. The CDR3 extends over 15 amino acids. CDR3 nucleotides: TGTGCCAGCAGTGAAAAGGAGGGTCCTAATGAAAAACTGTTTTTT. Protein product: CASSEKEGPNEKLFF.

V and J are TRBV5-1 and TRBJ2-7; the D gene is possibly TRBD1 (5 bases). In germline, CDR1 is SGHRS, CDR2 YFSETQ. V shed 3 bases and J shed 1 base, with 11 bases lying between them. CDR3 length: 14 amino acids. CDR3 nucleotide sequence: TGCGCCAGCAGCTCTGGGGCCGGTTCCTACGAGCAGTACTTC. Protein: CASSSGAGSYEQYF.

This chain connects TRBV5-6 to TRBJ1-2, with 7 bases matching TRBD1. The germline CDR1 and CDR2 sequences are SGHDT and YYEEEE. The CDR3 runs 16 residues. V gave up 4 bases and J gave up 3 bases; unmatched junction bases: 12. CDR3 bases: TGTGCCAGCAGCCTGGGGACAGCGCCGGCTTACTATGGCTACACCTTC. Protein sequence: CASSLGTAPAYYGYTF.

The rearrangement joins TRBV10-3 to TRBJ2-2, with TRBD2 matching over 9 bases. Unmatched junction bases numbered 2, after V lost 6 bases and J lost 6 bases. This CDR3 has 13 amino acids. Germline V CDR1 and CDR2: ENHRY, SYGVKD. This CDR3 is CAISRTSAGELFF. For the CDR3, the DNA is TGTGCCATCAGCCGGACTAGCGCCGGGGAGCTGTTTTTT.